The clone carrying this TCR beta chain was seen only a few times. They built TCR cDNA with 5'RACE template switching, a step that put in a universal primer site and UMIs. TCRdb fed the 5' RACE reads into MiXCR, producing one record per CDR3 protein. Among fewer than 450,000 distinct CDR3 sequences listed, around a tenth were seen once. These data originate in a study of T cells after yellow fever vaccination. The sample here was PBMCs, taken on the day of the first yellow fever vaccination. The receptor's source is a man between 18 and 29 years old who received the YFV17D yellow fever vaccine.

This chain's CDR3 is CASSLFSPGEETQYF. CDR3 sequence (DNA): TGCGCCAGCAGCTTGTTCTCTCCGGGGGAAGAGACCCAGTACTTC. The gene calls are TRBV5-1 and TRBJ2-5; a weak D match, TRBD2 (6 bases). Germline loops: CDR1 SGHRS, CDR2 YFSETQ. CDR3 length: 15 amino acids. V shed 1 base and J shed 3 bases, with 13 bases lying between them. Using reference TRBV5-1 and TRBJ2-5 for the parts outside the CDR3, the full variable domain is KAGVTQTPRYLIKTRGQQVTLSCSPISGHRSVSWYQQTPGQGLQFLFEYFSETQRNKGNFPGRFSGRQFSNSRSEMNVSTLELGDSALYLCASSLFSPGEETQYFGPGTRLLVL.